This TCR beta chain was obtained from a study of PD-1 blockade in classical Hodgkin lymphoma. Only in-frame clones appear in the TCRdb table, and some are missing; sequencing was by immunoSEQ multiplex PCR. There are some 24,000 clones in the sample; 70% to 80% occur only once, and around 7% lies in the top ten. Germline CDR1 and CDR2: SQVTM and ANQGSEA. Trimming took off 4 bases at V and 0 bases at J, with 10 bases between the two ends. The CDR3 runs to 14 residues. The patients all showed relapse after autologous stem cell transplantation, while their brentuximab vedotin exposure varied. The material sequenced was peripheral blood mononuclear cells (PBMCs), taken at baseline. The rearrangement joins TRBV29-1 to TRBJ2-1; D is unclear. The receptor was derived from a human donor with classical Hodgkin lymphoma. CDR3 residues: CSVVGQSSYNEQFF. The CDR3, as DNA: TGCAGCGTTGTTGGCCAGAGCTCCTACAATGAGCAGTTCTTC.